These T cell receptor beta chains were read from a single sample in a study of cytomegalovirus exposure and HLA in healthy donors. Using immunoSEQ multiplex PCR, the repertoire was profiled, and TCRdb retains in-frame clones only, with some absent. Here the sample spans some 200,000 clones, 81% being singletons. Sequencing was performed on PBMCs. The receptors come from a man in his forties or fifties in good health and CMV-seronegative. Each CDR3 is given with its conserved first and last residue. D genes are given only for firm matches. Clone size is stated in some rows and not others, as once, few, many or a class when expanded.

clone_size: .; d_call: TRBD2; v_call: TRBV9; j_call: TRBJ2-1; cdr3_nt: TGTGCCAGCAGCGTCTTCGCCGGGACTAGCGGGGAGGAGCAGTTCTTC; cdr3_aa: CASSVFAGTSGEEQFF
clone_size: once; d_call: TRBD2; v_call: TRBV19; j_call: TRBJ2-1; cdr3_nt: TGTGCCAGTAGTACCGGACTAGCGGGGGCTTTTGAGCAGTTCTTC; cdr3_aa: CASSTGLAGAFEQFF
clone_size: .; d_call: .; v_call: TRBV15; j_call: TRBJ2-7; cdr3_nt: TGTGCCACCAGCAGAGATTGGTCTACAGATGGCTACGAGCAGTACTTC; cdr3_aa: CATSRDWSTDGYEQYF
clone_size: .; d_call: TRBD1; v_call: TRBV27; j_call: TRBJ1-2; cdr3_nt: TGTGCCAGCAGTTTCGCCGGGACAGGACGGGGCTATGGCTACACCTTC; cdr3_aa: CASSFAGTGRGYGYTF
clone_size: .; d_call: .; v_call: TRBV29-1; j_call: TRBJ2-2; cdr3_nt: TGCAGCGTTGATGGCAGAAAGAACACCGGGGAGCTGTTTTTT; cdr3_aa: CSVDGRKNTGELFF
clone_size: .; d_call: .; v_call: TRBV6-7; j_call: TRBJ1-1; cdr3_nt: TGTGCCACTTACATGACGGGGACTGAAGCTTTCTTT; cdr3_aa: CATYMTGTEAFF
clone_size: .; d_call: TRBD1; v_call: TRBV5-1; j_call: TRBJ2-3; cdr3_nt: TGCGCCAGCAGCCTCGGACAGGGTATAGATACGCAGTATTTT; cdr3_aa: CASSLGQGIDTQYF
clone_size: few; d_call: .; v_call: TRBV5-6; j_call: TRBJ1-2; cdr3_nt: TGTGCCAGCAGCCTCGGGACTGCCGGGTATGGCTACACCTTC; cdr3_aa: CASSLGTAGYGYTF
clone_size: .; d_call: .; v_call: TRBV5-1; j_call: TRBJ2-7; cdr3_nt: TGCGCCAGCAGCATGGACAGATACGAGCAGTACTTC; cdr3_aa: CASSMDRYEQYF
clone_size: .; d_call: .; v_call: TRBV29-1; j_call: TRBJ1-2; cdr3_nt: TGCAGCACTGAAGTGGGGGGGAGGACTGGCTACACCTTC; cdr3_aa: CSTEVGGRTGYTF
clone_size: few; d_call: .; v_call: TRBV7-8; j_call: TRBJ2-1; cdr3_nt: TGTGCCAGCGGCCCCGAGCAGTTCTTC; cdr3_aa: CASGPEQFF
clone_size: few; d_call: TRBD1; v_call: TRBV4-3; j_call: TRBJ1-1; cdr3_nt: TGCGCCAGCAGCCAAGATCGGACAGGCTTGAACACTGAAGCTTTCTTT; cdr3_aa: CASSQDRTGLNTEAFF
clone_size: .; d_call: .; v_call: TRBV19; j_call: TRBJ2-7; cdr3_nt: TGTGCCAGTAGTCTCGGGTACGAGCAGTACTTC; cdr3_aa: CASSLGYEQYF
clone_size: .; d_call: TRBD1; v_call: TRBV18; j_call: TRBJ2-7; cdr3_nt: TGTGCCAGCTCCCTGGTGGGGACAGGTGTGTACGAGCAGTACTTC; cdr3_aa: CASSLVGTGVYEQYF
clone_size: .; d_call: TRBD1; v_call: TRBV2; j_call: TRBJ2-2; cdr3_nt: TGTGCCAGCAGTGGGACAGGGGGCGCCCCCGGGGAGCTGTTTTTT; cdr3_aa: CASSGTGGAPGELFF
clone_size: .; d_call: TRBD2; v_call: TRBV4-3; j_call: TRBJ2-3; cdr3_nt: TGCGCCAGCAGCCGGACCGCGGGGGGCACAGATACGCAGTATTTT; cdr3_aa: CASSRTAGGTDTQYF
clone_size: .; d_call: .; v_call: TRBV4-3; j_call: TRBJ2-5; cdr3_nt: TGCGCCAGCAGCCTCCTGGCGGGGCCTCGAGAGACCCAGTACTTC; cdr3_aa: CASSLLAGPRETQYF
clone_size: .; d_call: .; v_call: TRBV2; j_call: TRBJ1-2; cdr3_nt: TGTGCCAGCTTTGGTTCCTTTGTCCGGGACTATGGCTACACCTTC; cdr3_aa: CASFGSFVRDYGYTF
clone_size: few; d_call: .; v_call: TRBV7-9; j_call: TRBJ2-7; cdr3_nt: TGTTCCAGCACCCGGAGGGCAGCTACCTACGAGCAGTACTTC; cdr3_aa: CSSTRRAATYEQYF
clone_size: .; d_call: TRBD1; v_call: TRBV5-6; j_call: TRBJ2-2; cdr3_nt: TGTGCCAGCAGCCGAGGACAGGGCTACACCGGGGAGCTGTTTTTT; cdr3_aa: CASSRGQGYTGELFF
clone_size: .; d_call: .; v_call: TRBV25-1; j_call: TRBJ2-3; cdr3_nt: TGTGCCAGCAGTGTGGCAGGGACTTCTAAAAACGTTGATACGCAGTATTTT; cdr3_aa: CASSVAGTSKNVDTQYF
clone_size: .; d_call: .; v_call: TRBV7-9; j_call: TRBJ1-1; cdr3_nt: TGTGCCAGCAGCTTGTCGGGGGGAACCACTGAAGCTTTCTTT; cdr3_aa: CASSLSGGTTEAFF
clone_size: .; d_call: TRBD1; v_call: TRBV7-2; j_call: TRBJ1-2; cdr3_nt: TGTGCCAGCAGCTCCCCTCGCCTCCGGGACAGCCCGTATGGCTACACCTTC; cdr3_aa: CASSSPRLRDSPYGYTF
clone_size: few; d_call: .; v_call: TRBV4-3; j_call: TRBJ2-7; cdr3_nt: TGCGCCAGCAGCCAAGATGGAGGGAGGGAGCAGTACTTC; cdr3_aa: CASSQDGGREQYF
clone_size: .; d_call: TRBD1; v_call: TRBV7-3; j_call: TRBJ2-7; cdr3_nt: TGTGCCAGCAGCTCGGGACAGTTCAACGAGCAGTACTTC; cdr3_aa: CASSSGQFNEQYF
clone_size: .; d_call: TRBD1; v_call: TRBV7-9; j_call: TRBJ1-6; cdr3_nt: TGTTCCAGCAGCCCGGACAGGGGGACCAATAATTCACCCCTCCACTTT; cdr3_aa: CSSSPDRGTNNSPLHF
clone_size: few; d_call: .; v_call: TRBV14; j_call: TRBJ2-5; cdr3_nt: TGTGCCAGCAGCCCATTCCCTATTAACCAGTACTTC; cdr3_aa: CASSPFPINQYF
clone_size: .; d_call: TRBD1; v_call: TRBV5-1; j_call: TRBJ2-7; cdr3_nt: TGCGCCAGCAGCTCTCAGGGGGCGAGTTACGAGCAGTACTTC; cdr3_aa: CASSSQGASYEQYF
clone_size: .; d_call: .; v_call: TRBV7-9; j_call: TRBJ2-3; cdr3_nt: TGTGCCAGCAGCCCAGGGGCGGGGGTCACAGATACGCAGTATTTT; cdr3_aa: CASSPGAGVTDTQYF
clone_size: few; d_call: .; v_call: TRBV2; j_call: TRBJ2-7; cdr3_nt: TGTGCCAGCAGTGTCGGGGAGTACTCCTACGAGCAGTACTTC; cdr3_aa: CASSVGEYSYEQYF
clone_size: .; d_call: TRBD1; v_call: TRBV27; j_call: TRBJ1-4; cdr3_nt: TGTGCCAGCAGTAGTAACAGGGGAACTAATGAAAAACTGTTTTTT; cdr3_aa: CASSSNRGTNEKLFF
clone_size: .; d_call: .; v_call: TRBV6-5; j_call: TRBJ1-1; cdr3_nt: TGTGCCAGCAGTCTACAGGGCTTGAACACTGAAGCTTTCTTT; cdr3_aa: CASSLQGLNTEAFF
clone_size: .; d_call: TRBD1; v_call: TRBV7-6; j_call: TRBJ1-4; cdr3_nt: TGTGCCAGCAGCTACGCGATGGACAGGTCTAATGAAAAACTGTTTTTT; cdr3_aa: CASSYAMDRSNEKLFF
clone_size: .; d_call: .; v_call: TRBV6-5; j_call: TRBJ1-2; cdr3_nt: TGTGCCAGCAGTTACTCGCGGGATGGGCGCGGGGGCTACACCTTC; cdr3_aa: CASSYSRDGRGGYTF
clone_size: few; d_call: .; v_call: TRBV6-5; j_call: TRBJ2-7; cdr3_nt: TGTGCCAGCAGTTTCAACGGACAAGTCGAGCAGTACTTC; cdr3_aa: CASSFNGQVEQYF
clone_size: .; d_call: .; v_call: TRBV9; j_call: TRBJ1-1; cdr3_nt: TGTGCCAGCAGCGAAACGGTTATGAACACTGAAGCTTTCTTT; cdr3_aa: CASSETVMNTEAFF
clone_size: .; d_call: .; v_call: TRBV5-5; j_call: TRBJ2-5; cdr3_nt: TGTGCCAGCAGCTTGAGTGGGAGGCCCCCCCAAGAGACCCAGTACTTC; cdr3_aa: CASSLSGRPPQETQYF
clone_size: .; d_call: TRBD1; v_call: TRBV25-1; j_call: TRBJ1-6; cdr3_nt: TGTGCCAGCAGTGTACAGGGGGCCGGTCCCCTCCACTTT; cdr3_aa: CASSVQGAGPLHF
clone_size: .; d_call: .; v_call: TRBV5-1; j_call: TRBJ2-1; cdr3_nt: TGCGCCAGCAGCCCGCGGGACAGTAGCTCCTACAATGAGCAGTTCTTC; cdr3_aa: CASSPRDSSSYNEQFF
clone_size: .; d_call: TRBD1; v_call: TRBV27; j_call: TRBJ1-2; cdr3_nt: TGTGCCAGCAGTTTCCGGGACAGGGGGCGAAATGGCTACACCTTC; cdr3_aa: CASSFRDRGRNGYTF
clone_size: .; d_call: .; v_call: TRBV4-1; j_call: TRBJ2-2; cdr3_nt: TGCGCCAGCAGCCAAGATGGCGGGACCGGGGAGCTGTTTTTT; cdr3_aa: CASSQDGGTGELFF
clone_size: .; d_call: TRBD1; v_call: TRBV7-8; j_call: TRBJ1-1; cdr3_nt: TGTGCCAGCAGCTTAGAGACAGGGAGTTGGACTGAAGCTTTCTTT; cdr3_aa: CASSLETGSWTEAFF
clone_size: .; d_call: .; v_call: TRBV19; j_call: TRBJ1-1; cdr3_nt: TGTGCCAGCAACAGACAGAGGGGGACTGAAGCTTTCTTT; cdr3_aa: CASNRQRGTEAFF
clone_size: .; d_call: .; v_call: TRBV7-9; j_call: TRBJ1-1; cdr3_nt: TGTGCCAGCAGCTTCCTCTCGGGGGACACTGAAGCTTTCTTT; cdr3_aa: CASSFLSGDTEAFF
clone_size: .; d_call: .; v_call: TRBV18; j_call: TRBJ1-1; cdr3_nt: TGTGCCAGCTCCCCATTGGGGGCGGGTAACACTGAAGCTTTCTTT; cdr3_aa: CASSPLGAGNTEAFF
clone_size: .; d_call: TRBD1; v_call: TRBV7-8; j_call: TRBJ1-2; cdr3_nt: TGTGCCAGCAGCTCAGGGGGAGGGGGACAGGGTCGTGGCTACACCTTC; cdr3_aa: CASSSGGGGQGRGYTF
clone_size: .; d_call: .; v_call: TRBV18; j_call: TRBJ1-4; cdr3_nt: TGTGCCAGCTCACTCAGGCTTCAAGCTAATGAAAAACTGTTTTTT; cdr3_aa: CASSLRLQANEKLFF